These 4 T cell receptor beta chains were all obtained from the same sample, sequenced in a study of blood T cell repertoires in COVID-19. Here immunoSEQ multiplex PCR was the method, and the copy in TCRdb shows in-frame clones only, minus some. The sample lists fewer than 75,000 clones, 86% seen once, with 4.4% in the top ten. Sequenced material: peripheral blood. Every receptor here comes from a man aged 50-60 years with active COVID-19.

The chain carries TRBV19 and TRBJ2-3; TRBD1 matches at 9 bases. V shed 8 bases and J 11 bases; nucleotides not matched to a gene: 5. Germline loops: CDR1 LNHDA, CDR2 SQIVND (reference sequence). The CDR3 consists of 11 residues. The CDR3 DNA is TGTGCCAGTGACAGGGGGTATGGGCAGTATTTT. Translated, it gives CASDRGYGQYF. The full variable domain, completed using reference TRBV19 and TRBJ2-3, is DGGITQSPKYLFRKEGQNVTLSCEQNLNHDAMYWYRQDPGQGLRLIYYSQIVNDFQKGDIAEGYSVSREKKESFPLTVTSAQKNPTAFYLCASDRGYGQYFGPGTRLTVL.

The chain employs TRBV7-2 and TRBJ1-2, with a tentative D call TRBD1 (5 bases). Germline loops: CDR1 SGHTA, CDR2 FQGNSA. V lost 1 base, J lost 1 base, and 10 bases lay in between. The CDR3 is made up of 15 amino acids. The CDR3: CASSLVGPDNYGYTF. In DNA, the CDR3 is TGTGCCAGCAGCTTAGTGGGGCCGGATAACTATGGCTACACCTTC.

V usage is TRBV7-8 and J usage is TRBJ2-3; TRBD2 matches 8 bases. V shed 5 bases and J 8 bases; nucleotides not matched to a gene: 6. This CDR3 has 13 amino acids. Germline CDR1 reads SGHVS; CDR2 reads FQNEAQ. The CDR3 nucleotides read TGTGCCAGCAGCCTTAGCGGGATAGGTACGCAGTATTTT. Protein sequence: CASSLSGIGTQYF.

The genes are TRBV11-2 and TRBJ2-7; 8 positions agree with TRBD1. CDR3 length: 15 residues. V shed 5 bases, J shed 2 bases, and the junction held 8 bases outside the gene matches. Germline V lookup: CDR1 SGHAT, CDR2 FQNNGV. For the CDR3, the DNA is TGTGCCAGCAGCCCCGGACAGGGTGGAACCTACGAGCAGTACTTC. Translation gives CASSPGQGGTYEQYF.